This T cell receptor beta chain was sequenced for a study of early T cells in non-severe SARS-CoV-2 infection (dated by TCRdb to the early 2020s). Looking at the study overall: Because TCR sequencing was done on bulk RNA from unsorted whole blood, the alpha and beta chains could not be paired.

There are a few counts of this clonotype. Its antigen is unknown. There are no base qualities to consult, and no much larger clone falls within one base. What the authors observed across the whole study: VDJdb matching was skewed toward anti-spike CD8 responses, so virus-specific expansions were likely underestimated and private and CD4 specificities were missed.

The CDR3 starts with the cysteine, ends with the phenylalanine, and has 13 residues. The sequence is cut down to CDR3 DNA, 39 bases in frame from base 1. V is reduced by 5 bases and J by 4 bases, leaving a spacing of 8 bases between them. This was a case-control study nested in a cohort of healthcare workers in London, UK, who had nasopharyngeal swab PCR tests and blood samples taken every week. Healthcare workers were enrolled in the week of the UK lockdown, from 23 to 31 March 2020, and were followed every week for up to about 16 weeks. The method was 5' RACE. Sequencing took place on a NextSeq 500. In the TCR library protocol, unique molecular identifiers were attached to individual cDNA molecules to correct for PCR bias and sequencing error. TCR alpha and beta chains were both sequenced, and the abundances of alpha and beta sequences in each sample were closely correlated with each other. Per the source publication's procedure: Decombinator V4 was used to perform V gene, J gene and CDR3 annotation of TCR sequences. Expanded TCRs were defined as changing significantly between any two time points under a Poisson model with p below 0.0001. Abundances of TCRs were expressed as counts per million after normalisation to the total number of TCRs sequenced in each sample. MAIT TCRs were defined by TRAV1-2 paired with TRAJ12, TRAJ20 or TRAJ33, and iNKT TCRs by TRAV10 paired with TRAJ18. VDJdb, accessed 1 November 2021, was searched for CMV, EBV and SARS-CoV-2 annotated TCRs, excluding TCRs annotated for multiple antigens. Starting from the raw public reads, TCRdb applied fastp trimming at Q25, assembled clones with MiXCR and retained in-frame beta chains. Here each entry gathers all rows of one CDR3 protein and keeps the most common genes and DNA. TCRdb, not the original authors, processed these V and J calls. The sample table shows approximately 76,000 distinct CDR3 sequences, and about 12% are seen once. The top ten clones comprise about 2.7% of the sample.

The rearrangement combines TRBV12-3 or TRBV12-4 with TRBJ2-2; TRBD2 is a weak D gene call, 6 bases matching. The source is an adult who was a healthcare worker with PCR-confirmed SARS-CoV-2 infection or an uninfected control (not recorded which). Sequenced sample: whole blood. This receptor has the CDR3 CASSRTTTGELFF. The base sequence is TGTGCCAGCAGTCGGACTACCACCGGGGAGCTGTTTTTT.